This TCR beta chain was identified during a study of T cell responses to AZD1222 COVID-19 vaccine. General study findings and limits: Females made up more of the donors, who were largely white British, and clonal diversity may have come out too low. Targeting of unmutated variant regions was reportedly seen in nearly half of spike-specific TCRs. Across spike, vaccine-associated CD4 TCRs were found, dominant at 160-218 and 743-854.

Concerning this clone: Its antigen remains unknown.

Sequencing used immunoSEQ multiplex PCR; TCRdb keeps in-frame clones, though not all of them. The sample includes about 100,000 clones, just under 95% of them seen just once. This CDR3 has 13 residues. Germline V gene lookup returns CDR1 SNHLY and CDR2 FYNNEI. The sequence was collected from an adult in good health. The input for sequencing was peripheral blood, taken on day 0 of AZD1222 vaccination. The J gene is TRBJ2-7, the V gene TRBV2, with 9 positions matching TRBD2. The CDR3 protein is CVLGREGSYEQYF. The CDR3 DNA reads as TGTGTCCTAGGGCGGGAGGGATCCTACGAGCAGTACTTC.